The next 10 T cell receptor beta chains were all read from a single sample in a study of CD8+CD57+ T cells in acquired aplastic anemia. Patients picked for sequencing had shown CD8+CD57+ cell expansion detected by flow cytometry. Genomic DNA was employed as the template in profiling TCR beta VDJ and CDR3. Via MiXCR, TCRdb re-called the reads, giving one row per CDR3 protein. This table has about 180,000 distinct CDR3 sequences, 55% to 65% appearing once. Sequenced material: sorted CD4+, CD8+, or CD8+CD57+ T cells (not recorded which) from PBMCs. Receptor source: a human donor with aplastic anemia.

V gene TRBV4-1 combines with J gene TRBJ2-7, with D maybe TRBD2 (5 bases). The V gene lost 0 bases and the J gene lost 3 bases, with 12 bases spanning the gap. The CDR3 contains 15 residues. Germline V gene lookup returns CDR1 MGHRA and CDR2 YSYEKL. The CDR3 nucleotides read TGCGCCAGCAGCCAAGACGTGGGCGGAGGCTACGAGCAGTACTTC. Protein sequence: CASSQDVGGGYEQYF.

CDR3 DNA sequence: TGTGCCACCAGTGATTACACTGGGACTAGATCCAATGAGCAGTTCTTC. Translation gives CATSDYTGTRSNEQFF. The genes are TRBV24-1 and TRBJ2-1, with TRBD2 matching over 8 bases. Looked up from germline, CDR1 is KGHDR and CDR2 is SFDVKD. The CDR3 extends over 16 amino acids. The J segment lost 6 bases and the V segment lost 2 bases, leaving 8 bases of the junction unmatched.

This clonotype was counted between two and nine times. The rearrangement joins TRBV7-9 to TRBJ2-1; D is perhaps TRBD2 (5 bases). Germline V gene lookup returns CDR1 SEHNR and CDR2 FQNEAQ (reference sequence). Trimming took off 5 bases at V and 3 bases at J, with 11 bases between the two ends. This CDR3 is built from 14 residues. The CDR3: CASSRERHYNEQFF. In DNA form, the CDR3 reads TGTGCCAGCAGCCGCGAGCGGCACTACAATGAGCAGTTCTTC.

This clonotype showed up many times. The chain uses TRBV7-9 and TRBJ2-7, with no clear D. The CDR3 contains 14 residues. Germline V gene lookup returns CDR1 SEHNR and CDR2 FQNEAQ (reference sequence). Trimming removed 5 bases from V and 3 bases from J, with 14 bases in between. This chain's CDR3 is CASSERKDLYEQYF. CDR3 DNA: TGTGCCAGCAGCGAACGAAAGGATCTCTACGAGCAGTACTTC.

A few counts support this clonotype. For the CDR3, the DNA is TGCAGTGCTATCTCCCAAAAAGACAGGGCCGAAGCTTTCTTT. It codes for CSAISQKDRAEAFF. V is TRBV20-1 and J is TRBJ1-1; TRBD1 agrees at 7 bases. This CDR3 has 14 residues. The ends lost 4 bases at V and 8 bases at J; junction bases unmatched: 13. Germline CDR1 is DFQATT and CDR2 is SNEGSKA (reference sequence).

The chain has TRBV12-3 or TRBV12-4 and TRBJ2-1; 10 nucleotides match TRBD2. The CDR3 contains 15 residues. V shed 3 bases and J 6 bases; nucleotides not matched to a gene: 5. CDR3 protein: CASSFGLAGVNEQFF. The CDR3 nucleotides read TGTGCCAGCAGTTTCGGCCTAGCGGGGGTCAATGAGCAGTTCTTC.

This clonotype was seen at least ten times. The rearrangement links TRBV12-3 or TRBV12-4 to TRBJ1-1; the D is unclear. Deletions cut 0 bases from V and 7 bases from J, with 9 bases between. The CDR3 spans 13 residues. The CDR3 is CASSLASSYEAFF. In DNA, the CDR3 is TGTGCCAGCAGTTTAGCGTCCAGCTATGAAGCTTTCTTT.

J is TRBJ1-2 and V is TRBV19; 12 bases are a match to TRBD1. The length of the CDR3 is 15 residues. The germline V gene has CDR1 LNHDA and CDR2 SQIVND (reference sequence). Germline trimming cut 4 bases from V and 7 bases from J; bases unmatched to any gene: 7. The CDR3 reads CASSKTGTGGTGYTF. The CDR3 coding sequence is TGTGCCAGTAGTAAAACCGGGACAGGGGGCACTGGCTACACCTTC.

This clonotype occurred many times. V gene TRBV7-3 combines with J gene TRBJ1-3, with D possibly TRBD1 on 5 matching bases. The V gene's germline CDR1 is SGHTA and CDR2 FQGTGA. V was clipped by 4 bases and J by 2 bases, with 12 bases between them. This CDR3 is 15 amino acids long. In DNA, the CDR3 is TGTGCCAGCAGCTGGAGGGGAGGGCCTGGAAACACCATATATTTT. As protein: CASSWRGGPGNTIYF. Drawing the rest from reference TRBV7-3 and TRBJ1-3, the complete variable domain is GAGVSQTPSNKVTEKGKYVELRCDPISGHTALYWYRQSLGQGPEFLIYFQGTGAADDSGLPNDRFFAVRPEGSVSTLKIQRTERGDSAVYLCASSWRGGPGNTIYFGEGSWLTVV.

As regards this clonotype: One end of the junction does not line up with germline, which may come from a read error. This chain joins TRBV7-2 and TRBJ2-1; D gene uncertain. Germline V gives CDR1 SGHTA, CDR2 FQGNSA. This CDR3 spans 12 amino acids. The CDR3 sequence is CASSLASNEQFF. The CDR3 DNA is TGTGCCAGTAGCTTAGCCTCCAATGAGCAGTTCTTC.